A single sample is the source of the 3 T cell receptor beta chains below, sequenced in a study of PD-1 blockade in classical Hodgkin lymphoma. The time point is: cycle 4 day 1 (C4D1), after less than 7 weeks of nivolumab. Each patient's relapse followed autologous stem cell transplantation, and brentuximab vedotin exposure varied. TCRdb's copy holds only in-frame clones and misses some; the assay was immunoSEQ multiplex PCR. The sample shows around 40,000 clones, 77% of them seen only once. The sequenced sample was peripheral blood mononuclear cells (PBMCs), obtained before the fourth cycle of nivolumab. Source of these receptors: a human donor with classical Hodgkin lymphoma.

The chain carries TRBV9 and TRBJ2-1; 10 positions agree with TRBD2. V lost 0 bases and J lost 4; bases outside the gene matches: 4. The CDR3 runs to 16 residues. Germline lookup yields CDR1 SGDLS and CDR2 YYNGEE. CDR3 region: CASSVDSGGRYNEQFF. The CDR3 DNA follows: TGTGCCAGCAGCGTAGATAGCGGGGGGAGGTACAATGAGCAGTTCTTC.

The chain has TRBV7-9 and TRBJ2-5; maybe TRBD1 (5 bases). The germline gives CDR1 SEHNR, CDR2 FQNEAQ (reference sequence). V gave up 6 bases and J gave up 5 bases, with 16 bases separating them. The CDR3 is 14 residues long. The CDR3 loop is CASRRQSTGETQYF. The CDR3, as DNA: TGTGCCAGCAGGAGACAGTCCACCGGGGAGACCCAGTACTTC.

The V call is TRBV5-4, the J call TRBJ2-3; D is ambiguous. Looked up from germline, CDR1 is SGHNT and CDR2 is YYREEE (reference sequence). CDR3 length equals 12 residues. V lost 2 bases, J lost 0 bases, and 1 base lay in between. The CDR3, as DNA: TGTGCCAGCAGCTTAAGCACAGATACGCAGTATTTT. Encoded protein: CASSLSTDTQYF.